The 9 T cell receptor beta chains reported below all come from one sample, sequenced in a study of blood T cell repertoires in COVID-19. Some clones are missing from TCRdb's copy, which holds only in-frame ones; the method was immunoSEQ multiplex PCR. This sample has about 440,000 clones, with roughly 88% found just once. Sequenced sample: PBMCs or T cells enriched from blood (not recorded which). These receptors all stem from a young man who had recovered from COVID-19.

V gene TRBV11-2 combines with J gene TRBJ2-2; 11 bases are a match to TRBD2. There are 15 residues in the CDR3. Germline V lookup: CDR1 SGHAT, CDR2 FQNNGV. The J segment lost 6 bases and the V segment lost 3 bases, leaving 3 bases of the junction unmatched. The CDR3 DNA sequence: TGTGCCAGCAGCTTGACTAGCGGGATCCCCGGGGAGCTGTTTTTT. Residues: CASSLTSGIPGELFF.

V gene TRBV3-1 (or the pseudogene TRBV3-2) combines with J gene TRBJ1-1; 7 positions agree with TRBD1. The V and J ends lost 2 bases and 7 bases, in that order; junction bases with no gene match: 4. The CDR3 has 13 amino acids. Germline V gene data show CDR1 as LGHDT and CDR2 as YNNKEL (reference sequence). The CDR3 loop reads CASSQRGRGEAFF. The CDR3 coding sequence is TGTGCCAGCAGCCAAAGGGGGCGAGGTGAAGCTTTCTTT.

The count of this clone is one. This chain connects TRBV5-1 to TRBJ1-5; D unresolved. Germline CDR1 reads SGHRS; CDR2 reads YFSETQ. The V end lost 0 bases, the J end lost 8 bases, and 15 bases lay between the germline ends. CDR3 length equals 15 residues. This chain's CDR3 is CASSLVPDRREPQHF. The DNA of the CDR3 is TGCGCCAGCAGCTTGGTCCCCGATCGGAGGGAGCCCCAGCATTTT.

The chain has TRBV11-2 and TRBJ1-4; D unclear. The CDR3 length is 17 residues. CDR1 is SGHAT, CDR2 FQNNGV, per germline. Trimming removed 5 bases from V and 7 bases from J, with 23 bases in between. CDR3: CASSRSTSSRVSEKLFF. The CDR3 bases are TGTGCCAGCAGCAGAAGCACGTCGAGCCGGGTTTCTGAAAAACTGTTTTTT. Filled out from reference TRBV11-2 and TRBJ1-4, the complete variable domain reads EAGVAQSPRYKIIEKRQSVAFWCNPISGHATLYWYQQILGQGPKLLIQFQNNGVVDDSQLPKDRFSAERLKGVDSTLKIQPAKLEDSAVYLCASSRSTSSRVSEKLFFGSGTQLSVL.

CDR3 sequence: CAIGEATYNEQFF. The CDR3 nucleotides are TGTGCCATCGGGGAGGCAACCTACAATGAGCAGTTCTTC. The J gene is TRBJ2-1, the V gene TRBV10-3; D might be TRBD2 (6 bases). Germline assignment: CDR1 ENHRY and CDR2 SYGVKD. This CDR3 spans 13 amino acids. Trimming stripped 8 bases from V and 2 bases from J, with 10 bases between.

Only one count was recorded for this clone. The J gene is TRBJ1-3, the V gene TRBV3-1 (or the pseudogene TRBV3-2); the D is unclear. This CDR3 comprises 15 residues. Germline CDR1 reads LGHDT; CDR2 reads YNNKEL (reference sequence). V was clipped by 4 bases and J by 0 bases, with 10 bases between them. This chain's CDR3 is CASSPGGLSGNTIYF. The CDR3, as DNA: TGTGCCAGCAGCCCAGGCGGGCTCTCTGGAAACACCATATATTTT.

The V and J genes are TRBV28 and TRBJ2-7; 10 positions match TRBD2. The CDR3 extends over 16 amino acids. Germline loops: CDR1 MDHEN, CDR2 SYDVKM. V shed 2 bases and J 2 bases; nucleotides not matched to a gene: 6. CDR3 protein: CASSLPLAGGTYEQYF. CDR3 coding DNA: TGTGCCAGCAGTTTACCATTAGCGGGAGGCACCTACGAGCAGTACTTC.

This sequence joins TRBV6-5 and TRBJ1-1; 9 bases agree with TRBD1. The germline V gene encodes CDR1 MNHEY and CDR2 SVGAGI. The CDR3 sequence is 15 residues long. V lost 0 bases and J lost 4; bases outside the gene matches: 3. CDR3 coding DNA: TGTGCCAGCAGTTACTCGATACAGGGGGCCACTGAAGCTTTCTTT. Residues: CASSYSIQGATEAFF.

This clone has only one observation. The V and J genes are TRBV6-2 or TRBV6-3 and TRBJ2-2, with D uncertain. CDR3 size: 14 residues. Germline assignment: CDR1 MNHEY and CDR2 SVGEGT. V was shortened by 3 bases and J by 1 base, with 6 bases between the two germline ends. The DNA for the CDR3 is TGTGCCAGCAGTTATTCGGTGAACACCGGGGAGCTGTTTTTT. It is translated as CASSYSVNTGELFF.